This T cell receptor beta chain was captured by sequencing in a study of cytomegalovirus exposure and HLA in healthy donors. For this clone: Its antigen remains unidentified.

Method: immunoSEQ multiplex PCR; TCRdb's copy keeps in-frame clones and lacks some. The top ten hold roughly 2.5% of the sample, which has approximately 150,000 clones, approximately 89% seen once. Germline CDR1 and CDR2: MNHEY and SVGAGI. V gave up 2 bases and J gave up 7 bases, with 9 bases separating them. This CDR3 is built from 12 residues. Study conclusions and caveats: TCR beta chains numbering under 200 were designated cytomegalovirus-associated. Cytomegalovirus status was reportedly diagnosed by the classifier with high specificity and sensitivity.

Sequences were obtained from PBMCs. The chain employs TRBV6-5 and TRBJ2-7; maybe TRBD2 (5 bases). This receptor was taken from a man aged 18-30 years in good health and CMV-seropositive. The CDR3 DNA reads TGTGCCAGCAGTTACCTACCGGGGGAGCAGTACTTC. It specifies CASSYLPGEQYF.